The 3 T cell receptor beta chains in this list originate from one sample, sequenced in a study of T cells in tumors after PD-1 blockade. Libraries were prepared by immunoSEQ multiplex PCR; TCRdb keeps only in-frame clonotypes and omits some of them. The table records around 5,000 clones, over 50% of them present only once. The source material was tumor tissue, sampled before anti-PD-1 treatment. All receptors derive from a human donor with cutaneous squamous cell carcinoma.

The table lists this clone with a few counts. At one end the junction does not follow the germline gene, possibly because of a read error. This chain joins TRBV30 and TRBJ1-5; no clear D gene. This CDR3 is 14 amino acids long. Germline V gene lookup returns CDR1 GTSNPN and CDR2 SVGIG (reference sequence). The CDR3 is CAWSVGGSYQPQHF. Written as DNA, the CDR3 is TGTGCCTGGAGTGTAGGAGGTAGCTATCAGCCCCAGCATTTT.

This sequence joins TRBV28 and TRBJ2-5; 12 bases agree with TRBD1. The CDR3 spans 15 residues. CDR1 is MDHEN, CDR2 SYDVKM, per germline. V lost 4 bases and J lost 6; bases outside the gene matches: 6. DNA of the CDR3: TGTGCCAGCAGTTCCCGGGGGACAGGGGGCAAGACCCAGTACTTC. Its translation: CASSSRGTGGKTQYF.

The V gene is TRBV7-3, the J gene TRBJ2-3, with 8 bases lining up with TRBD1. V was clipped by 1 base and J by 4 bases; unmatched bases: 4. Germline values: CDR1 SGHTA, CDR2 FQGTGA. The CDR3 length is 15 residues. CDR3 sequence: CASSLNPGQADTQYF. The CDR3, as DNA: TGTGCCAGCAGCTTAAATCCGGGACAGGCAGATACGCAGTATTTT.